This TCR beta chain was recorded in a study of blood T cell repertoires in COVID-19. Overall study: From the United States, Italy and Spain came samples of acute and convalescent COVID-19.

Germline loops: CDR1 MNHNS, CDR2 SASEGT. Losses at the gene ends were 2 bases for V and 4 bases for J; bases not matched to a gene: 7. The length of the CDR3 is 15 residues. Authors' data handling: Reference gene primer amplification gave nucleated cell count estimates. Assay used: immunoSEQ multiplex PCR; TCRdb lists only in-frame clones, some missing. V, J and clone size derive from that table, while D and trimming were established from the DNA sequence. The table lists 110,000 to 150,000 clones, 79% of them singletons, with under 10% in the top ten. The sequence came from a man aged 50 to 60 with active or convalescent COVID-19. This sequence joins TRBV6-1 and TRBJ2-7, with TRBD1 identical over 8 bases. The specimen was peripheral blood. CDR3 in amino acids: CASSEIGQGRYEQYF. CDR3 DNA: TGTGCCAGCAGTGAAATAGGACAGGGACGGTACGAGCAGTACTTC.